This T cell receptor (beta chain) was profiled in a study of blood T cell repertoires in COVID-19. Using immunoSEQ multiplex PCR, the repertoire was profiled, and TCRdb retains in-frame clones only, with some absent. The table records approximately 240,000 clones, approximately 91% of them present only once. The germline V gene encodes CDR1 SGHRS and CDR2 YFSETQ. V trimming: 6 bases; J trimming: 4 bases; junction bases outside the gene matches: 10. The CDR3 runs 15 residues. This chain uses TRBV5-1 with TRBJ2-3; 8 nucleotides agree with TRBD1. The origin of this receptor is a man under 40 with COVID-19, enrolled during active disease. Sequencing was performed on peripheral blood. Here the CDR3 DNA reads TGCGCCAGCACTGCACCACAGGGGGATCCAGATACGCAGTATTTT. Translating it yields CASTAPQGDPDTQYF.